This note documents a single T cell receptor beta chain sequence. This clonotype was counted at least ten times. Its antigen is not yet known. No quality values exist for individual bases; no much larger clone is one base distant. V was cut back by 3 bases and J by 3 bases, leaving a gap of 23 bases between them. The CDR3 covers 18 residues, taking in both the cysteine and the phenylalanine. Solely the CDR3 DNA is kept, with 54 bases framed from the first base. From a lookup of the germline V gene, CDR1 and CDR2 are MNHEY and SVGAGI. TCR beta CDR3 regions were amplified from RNA transcripts. For the first round of RT-PCR on the TCR CDR3, the HTBI primer set was used together with the Qiagen OneStep RT-PCR kit. The libraries were constructed in a second round of multiplex PCR and then size-selected and purified. The libraries were sequenced on an Illumina HiSeq2000 using paired-end 100 bp reads. For the original study's pipeline: SOAPnuke was used to process the raw data, with reads discarded if the reads contained adapters or uncalled bases, had a mean Phred below 15, or lacked an exact constant-primer or identifier match. High-quality paired reads were merged using COPE v1.2.5, and each unique nucleotide sequence was defined as a clonotype. MiTCR v1.1 was used to align the clonotypes against IMGT TRBV, TRBD and TRBJ reference segments. Only V-J combinations with frequency above 0.0001, covering 98% to 99.2% of repertoires, were analysed. A TCS score was defined as the ratio between F50 (clonal expansion) and ExV (chaos), using BLOSUM62-based TCRdist between CDR3 peptides within each V-J. Welch's t-statistics and random forest reduced roughly 540 V-J features to around 14, which were used in a naive Bayes classifier (R e1071). TCRdb's own reprocessing of the public reads used fastp at Q25 and MiXCR and kept productive beta chains. Entries are consolidated by CDR3 protein sequence, retaining the most common genes and DNA. TCRdb's processing, not the study's, gives the V and J calls here. Within this sample are hundreds of thousands of distinct CDR3 sequences, with approximately 15% of them counted one time only. Roughly 6.2% of the sample belongs to the ten largest clones.

The hyperthyroidism patients were between 18 and 65 years old and newly diagnosed, with a disease duration of less than 2 months. The study excluded patients with uncontrolled infections, other autoimmune diseases, pregnancy or lactation. Diagnoses relied on clinical symptoms, serum thyroxine and TRAb, thyroid ultrasound and orbital computed tomography. Blood from progressor patients was drawn when they were first diagnosed with hyperthyroidism, before any ophthalmopathy symptoms appeared. Ficoll-Paque density gradient centrifugation was used to isolate PBMCs from approximately 10 ml of fresh peripheral blood. Progressor patients were defined as those initially diagnosed with Graves' hyperthyroidism in whom ophthalmopathy developed during follow-up. Trizol reagent was used to extract total RNA, and RNA quality was then checked on an Agilent 2100 Bioanalyzer. This entry belongs to a study of T cells in Graves' hyperthyroidism and ophthalmopathy (dated by TCRdb to the late 2010s). At the level of the whole study: Peripheral blood was collected at initial diagnosis, before any treatment. A discovery cohort of about a hundred patients, 43 with Graves' ophthalmopathy and fewer than 65 with stable Graves' hyperthyroidism, was used to find distinguishing TCR V-J signatures. Whether ophthalmopathy could be predicted prospectively was tested in an independent validation cohort made up of fewer than 20 hyperthyroidism patients plus 17 patients who later progressed to ophthalmopathy. The approximately 95 discovery patients were divided at random into training and test sets in a 7:3 ratio. In addition, the study compared T-cell repertoires in thyroid tissue and in blood from several Graves' hyperthyroidism patients. After blood sampling, hyperthyroidism patients were treated with methimazole at a starting dose of 30 mg daily, and ophthalmopathy patients were treated with high-dose intravenous methylprednisolone. According to the paper, TCR Vbeta CDR3 sequencing was carried out on about 140 peripheral blood samples, which came from approximately 43 ophthalmopathy, around 75 hyperthyroidism and about 17 progressor patients. General conclusions and limits of the study: No statistical method was used to set the sample size in advance, and investigators knew the group allocation. A 13 V-J signature model separated ophthalmopathy from stable hyperthyroidism, with roughly 88% sensitivity and roughly 81% specificity in cross-validation and 80%/75% in testing. In validation, the model predicted progression to ophthalmopathy with approximately 70% sensitivity and 72% to 85% specificity, a median of around 6.6 months before onset. Blood samples also contained most of the expanded thyroid clonotypes (frequency above 0.001), which suggests that blood repertoires may reflect thyroid immune responses.

The sequence joins TRBV6-5 to TRBJ1-1; a tentative D match to TRBD1 spans 5 bases. This TCR was recovered from a woman younger than 45 with Graves' hyperthyroidism that later progressed to Graves' ophthalmopathy. The sample was blood. The DNA reads as follows: TGTGCCAGCAGTTATCCGCTCGTAGGTGGTGGCAGGGACACTGAAGCTTTCTTT. Its product reads: CASSYPLVGGGRDTEAFF.